The present TCR beta chain was sequenced within a study of blood T cell repertoires in COVID-19. The assay was immunoSEQ multiplex PCR, and TCRdb's table has in-frame clones only and misses some. The table shows more than 100,000 clones, with roughly 89% occurring only once. J was trimmed by 6 bases and V by 5 bases; bases with no gene match: 9. Germline V gene data show CDR1 as SGHVS and CDR2 as FQNEAQ. This CDR3 spans 14 amino acids. Patients from Seattle were sampled longitudinally, starting during active infection. The sequence derives from a woman aged 55-70 years with COVID-19, enrolled during active disease. This chain joins TRBV7-8 and TRBJ1-2; TRBD1 agrees at 7 bases. The sample was peripheral blood. CDR3: CASSITGTDDGYTF. In nucleotides, the CDR3 is TGTGCCAGCAGCATAACTGGGACAGACGATGGCTACACCTTC.